The present T cell receptor beta chain was sequenced within a study of T cell responses to AZD1222 COVID-19 vaccine. Germline CDR1 SNHLY, CDR2 FYNNEI. V lost 10 bases to trimming and J lost 0 bases; unmatched junction nucleotides: 10. This CDR3 is built from 16 residues. As for this clone: The antigen is undetermined.

The data were produced by immunoSEQ multiplex PCR, yet TCRdb's version contains in-frame clones alone and is incomplete. The profile shows 130,000 or so clones, approximately 88% of them singletons. General observations from the study: Spike was spanned by vaccine-associated CD4 TCRs, which were dominant at 160-218 and 743-854. Regions left unmutated in variants are reportedly the target of nearly half of spike-specific TCRs.

Sequenced material: peripheral blood, taken 28 days after the second AZD1222 dose. This chain joins TRBV2 and TRBJ2-7; 12 bases align to TRBD2. This receptor was identified in an adult who received the AZD1222 COVID-19 vaccine. The CDR3 sequence: CATAGTSGFSSYEQYF. In nucleotides, the CDR3 is TGTGCCACTGCAGGGACTAGCGGGTTTAGCTCCTACGAGCAGTACTTC.